This T cell receptor beta chain comes out of a study of shared clonotypes between healthy human individuals. Sequencing used immunoSEQ multiplex PCR; TCRdb keeps in-frame clones, though not all of them. The sample contains around 700,000 clones, around 90% of which appear only once. CDR1 and CDR2 from the germline V gene are SGHAT and FQNNGV. Trimming removed 5 bases from V and 5 bases from J, with 7 bases in between. This CDR3 is built from 12 residues. Cells designated naive CD8 were CD45RO-negative and were positively selected for CCR7, with terminally differentiated effector memory CD45RA+ cells excluded.

Sequenced material: naive CD8+ T cells sorted from blood. The receptor was isolated from a man aged 30 to 45 in good health. The J gene is TRBJ2-1, the V gene TRBV11-2; D may correspond to TRBD1 or TRBD2 (5 bases each). Here the CDR3 reads CASSGGNNEQFF. The CDR3 coding sequence is TGTGCCAGCAGCGGGGGAAACAATGAGCAGTTCTTC.